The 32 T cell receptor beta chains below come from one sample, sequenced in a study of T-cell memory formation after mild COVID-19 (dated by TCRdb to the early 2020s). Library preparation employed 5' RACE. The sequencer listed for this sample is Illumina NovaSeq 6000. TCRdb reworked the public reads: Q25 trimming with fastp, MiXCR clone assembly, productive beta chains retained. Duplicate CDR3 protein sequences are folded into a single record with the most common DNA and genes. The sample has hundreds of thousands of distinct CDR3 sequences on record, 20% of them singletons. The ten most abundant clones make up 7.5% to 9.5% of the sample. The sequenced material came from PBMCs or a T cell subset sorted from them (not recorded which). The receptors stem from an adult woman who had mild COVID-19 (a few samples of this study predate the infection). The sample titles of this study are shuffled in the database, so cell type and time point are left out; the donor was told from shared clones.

The CDR3 sequence: CASSLALRLTEAFF. CDR3 nucleotide sequence: TGCGCCAGCAGCTTGGCCCTCAGGCTAACTGAAGCTTTCTTT. The chain carries TRBV5-1 and TRBJ1-1; no definite D call. The V and J ends lost 0 bases and 5 bases respectively, with 11 bases between them. There are 14 residues in the CDR3. In germline, CDR1 is SGHRS, CDR2 YFSETQ. The whole variable domain, filled in from reference TRBV5-1 and TRBJ1-1, reads KAGVTQTPRYLIKTRGQQVTLSCSPISGHRSVSWYQQTPGQGLQFLFEYFSETQRNKGNFPGRFSGRQFSNSRSEMNVSTLELGDSALYLCASSLALRLTEAFFGQGTRLTVV.

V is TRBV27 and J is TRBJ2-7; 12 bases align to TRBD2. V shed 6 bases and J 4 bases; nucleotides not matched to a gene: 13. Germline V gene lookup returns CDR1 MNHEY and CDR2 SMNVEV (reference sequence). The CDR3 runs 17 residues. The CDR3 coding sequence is TGTGCCAGCAGCCCCGGGCGGGTACTAGCGGGGGGATACGAGCAGTACTTC. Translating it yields CASSPGRVLAGGYEQYF.

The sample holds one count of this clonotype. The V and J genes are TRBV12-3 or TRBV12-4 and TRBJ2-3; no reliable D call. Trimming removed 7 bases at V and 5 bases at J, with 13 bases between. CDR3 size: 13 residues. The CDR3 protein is CASIQIPGDTQYF. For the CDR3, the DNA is TGTGCCAGCATCCAAATCCCAGGAGATACGCAGTATTTT.

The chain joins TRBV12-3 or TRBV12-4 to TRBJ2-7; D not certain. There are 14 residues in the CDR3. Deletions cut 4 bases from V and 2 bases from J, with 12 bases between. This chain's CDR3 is CASSWPPHAYEQYF. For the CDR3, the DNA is TGTGCCAGCAGTTGGCCACCACATGCCTACGAGCAGTACTTC.

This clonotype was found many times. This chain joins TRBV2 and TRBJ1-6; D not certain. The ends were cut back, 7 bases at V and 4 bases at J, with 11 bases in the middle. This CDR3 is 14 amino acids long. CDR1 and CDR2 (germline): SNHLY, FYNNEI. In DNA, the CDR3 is TGTGCCAGCACTTTCCCAGAGTATAATTCACCCCTCCACTTT. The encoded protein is CASTFPEYNSPLHF.

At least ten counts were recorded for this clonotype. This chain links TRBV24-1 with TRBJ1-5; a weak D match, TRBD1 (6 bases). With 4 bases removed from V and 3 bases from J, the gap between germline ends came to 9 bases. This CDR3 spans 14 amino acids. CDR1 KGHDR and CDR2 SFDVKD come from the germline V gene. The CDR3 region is CATSEGGTNQPQHF. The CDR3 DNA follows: TGTGCCACCAGTGAAGGGGGGACCAATCAGCCCCAGCATTTT.

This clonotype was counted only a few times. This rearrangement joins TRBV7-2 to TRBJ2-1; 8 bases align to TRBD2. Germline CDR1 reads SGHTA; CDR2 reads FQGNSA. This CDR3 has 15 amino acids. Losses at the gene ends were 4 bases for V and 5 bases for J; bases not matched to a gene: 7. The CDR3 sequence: CASSSSGSRNNEQFF. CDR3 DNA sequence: TGTGCCAGCAGCTCGAGCGGGAGTCGCAACAATGAGCAGTTCTTC.

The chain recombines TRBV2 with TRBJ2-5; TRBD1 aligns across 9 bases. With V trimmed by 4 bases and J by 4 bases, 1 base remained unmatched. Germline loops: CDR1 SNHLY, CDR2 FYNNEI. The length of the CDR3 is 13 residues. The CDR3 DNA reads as TGTGCCAGCAGTGGGACAGGGGCAGAGACCCAGTACTTC. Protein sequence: CASSGTGAETQYF.

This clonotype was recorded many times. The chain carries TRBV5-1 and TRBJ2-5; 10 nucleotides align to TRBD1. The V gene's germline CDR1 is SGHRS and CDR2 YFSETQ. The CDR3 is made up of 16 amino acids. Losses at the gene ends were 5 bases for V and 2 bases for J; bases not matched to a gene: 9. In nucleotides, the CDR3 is TGCGCCAGCAGGCGGACAGGGGGGGCACTGCAAGAGACCCAGTACTTC. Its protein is CASRRTGGALQETQYF.

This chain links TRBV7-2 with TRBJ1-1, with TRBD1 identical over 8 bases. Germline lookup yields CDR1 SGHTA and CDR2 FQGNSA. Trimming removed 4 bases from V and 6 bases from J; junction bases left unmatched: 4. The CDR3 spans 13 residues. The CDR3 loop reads CASSSLTGAEAFF. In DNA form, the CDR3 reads TGTGCCAGCAGCTCGTTGACAGGGGCTGAAGCTTTCTTT.

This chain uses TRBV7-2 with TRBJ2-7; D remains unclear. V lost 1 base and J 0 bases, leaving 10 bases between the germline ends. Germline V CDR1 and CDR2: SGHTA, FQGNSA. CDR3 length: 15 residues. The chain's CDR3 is CASSLVSTSSYEQYF. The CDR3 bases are TGTGCCAGCAGCTTAGTGTCGACCAGCTCCTACGAGCAGTACTTC.

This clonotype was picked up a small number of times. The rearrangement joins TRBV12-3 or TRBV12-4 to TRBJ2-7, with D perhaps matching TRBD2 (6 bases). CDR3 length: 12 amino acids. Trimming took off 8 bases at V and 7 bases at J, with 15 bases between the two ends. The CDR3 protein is CASVSGLGEQYF. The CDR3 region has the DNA TGTGCCAGCGTTAGCGGATTGGGTGAGCAGTACTTC.

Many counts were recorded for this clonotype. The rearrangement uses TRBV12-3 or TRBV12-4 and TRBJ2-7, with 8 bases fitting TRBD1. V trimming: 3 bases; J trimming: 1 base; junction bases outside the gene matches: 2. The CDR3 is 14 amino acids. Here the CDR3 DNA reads TGTGCCAGCAGTTTGGACAGGGCGTCCTACGAGCAGTACTTC. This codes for CASSLDRASYEQYF.

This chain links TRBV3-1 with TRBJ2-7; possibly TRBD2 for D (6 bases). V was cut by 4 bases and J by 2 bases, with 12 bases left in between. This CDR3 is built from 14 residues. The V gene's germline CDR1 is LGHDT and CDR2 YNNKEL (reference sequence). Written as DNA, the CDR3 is TGTGCCAGCAGCCGCGGGGACCCTCCCTACGAGCAGTACTTC. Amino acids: CASSRGDPPYEQYF.

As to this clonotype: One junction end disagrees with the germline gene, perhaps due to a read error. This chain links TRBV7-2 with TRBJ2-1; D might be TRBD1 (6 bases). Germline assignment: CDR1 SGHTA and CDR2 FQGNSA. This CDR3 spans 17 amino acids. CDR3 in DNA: TGTGCCAGCATCTTATCCCCGGGACAAGGGGGTACTTTTAAACAGTTCTTC. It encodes CASILSPGQGGTFKQFF. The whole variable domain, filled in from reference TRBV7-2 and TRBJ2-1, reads GAGVSQSPSNKVTEKGKDVELRCDPISGHTALYWYRQSLGQGLEFLIYFQGNSAPDKSGLPSDRFSAERTGGSVSTLTIQRTQQEDSAVYLCASILSPGQGGTFKQFFGPGTRLTVL.

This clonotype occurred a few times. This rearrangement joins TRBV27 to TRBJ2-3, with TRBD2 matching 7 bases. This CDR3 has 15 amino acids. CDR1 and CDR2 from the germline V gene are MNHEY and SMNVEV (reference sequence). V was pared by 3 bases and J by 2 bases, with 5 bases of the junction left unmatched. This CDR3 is CASSLGLFSTDTQYF. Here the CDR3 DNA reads TGTGCCAGCAGTTTGGGACTATTTTCCACAGATACGCAGTATTTT.

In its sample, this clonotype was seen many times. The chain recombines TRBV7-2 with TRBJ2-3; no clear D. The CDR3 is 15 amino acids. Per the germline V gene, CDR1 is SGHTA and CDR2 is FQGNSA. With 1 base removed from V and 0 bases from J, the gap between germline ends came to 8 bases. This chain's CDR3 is CASSLGGTSTDTQYF. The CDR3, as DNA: TGTGCCAGCAGCTTAGGCGGAACTAGCACAGATACGCAGTATTTT.

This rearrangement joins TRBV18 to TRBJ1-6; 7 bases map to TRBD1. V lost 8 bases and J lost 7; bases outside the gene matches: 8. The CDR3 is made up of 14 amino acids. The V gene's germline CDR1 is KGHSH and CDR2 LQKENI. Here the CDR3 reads CASARDRKNSPLHF. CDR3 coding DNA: TGTGCCAGCGCCCGGGACAGAAAAAATTCACCCCTCCACTTT.

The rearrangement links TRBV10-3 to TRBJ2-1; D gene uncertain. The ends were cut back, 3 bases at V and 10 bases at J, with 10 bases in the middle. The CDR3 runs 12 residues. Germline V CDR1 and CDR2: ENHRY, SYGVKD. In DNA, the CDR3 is TGTGCCATCAGTGAAACAGCCGGCGAGCAGTTCTTC. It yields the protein CAISETAGEQFF.

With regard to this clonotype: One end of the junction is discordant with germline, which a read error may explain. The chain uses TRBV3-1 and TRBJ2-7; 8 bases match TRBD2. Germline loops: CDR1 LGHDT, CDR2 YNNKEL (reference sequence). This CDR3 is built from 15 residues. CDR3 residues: CASSQGAGGPYEQYF. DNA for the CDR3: TGCGCCAGCAGCCAAGGTGCGGGGGGTCCCTACGAGCAGTACTTC.

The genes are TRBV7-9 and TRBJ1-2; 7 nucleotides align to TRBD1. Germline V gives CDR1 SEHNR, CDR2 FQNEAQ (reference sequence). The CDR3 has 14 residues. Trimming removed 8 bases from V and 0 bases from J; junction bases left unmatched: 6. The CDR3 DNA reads TGTGCCAGCGAGGGGACAGCAGCTAACTATGGCTACACCTTC. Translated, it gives CASEGTAANYGYTF.

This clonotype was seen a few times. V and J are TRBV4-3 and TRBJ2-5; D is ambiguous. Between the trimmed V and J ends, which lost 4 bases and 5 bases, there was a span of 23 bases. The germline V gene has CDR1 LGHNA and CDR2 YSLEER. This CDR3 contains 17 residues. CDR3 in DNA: TGCGCCAGCAGCCTACGGAAATCGACTGGCTGGACGGAGACCCAGTACTTC. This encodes CASSLRKSTGWTETQYF.

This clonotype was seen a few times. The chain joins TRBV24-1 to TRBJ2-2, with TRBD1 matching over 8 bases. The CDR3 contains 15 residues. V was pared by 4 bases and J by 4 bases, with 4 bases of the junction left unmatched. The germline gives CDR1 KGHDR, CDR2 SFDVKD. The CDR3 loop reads CATSEGGQVTGELFF. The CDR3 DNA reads TGTGCCACCAGTGAAGGGGGACAGGTCACCGGGGAGCTGTTTTTT.

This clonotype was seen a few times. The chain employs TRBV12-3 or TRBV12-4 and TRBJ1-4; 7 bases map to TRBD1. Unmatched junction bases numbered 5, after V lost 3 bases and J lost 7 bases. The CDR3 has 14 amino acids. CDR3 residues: CASSFRQGSEKLFF. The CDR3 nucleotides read TGTGCCAGCAGTTTTCGACAGGGTTCTGAAAAACTGTTTTTT.

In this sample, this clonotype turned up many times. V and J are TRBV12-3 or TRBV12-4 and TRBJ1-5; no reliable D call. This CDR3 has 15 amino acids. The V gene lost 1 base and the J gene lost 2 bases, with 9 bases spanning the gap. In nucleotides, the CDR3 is TGTGCCAGCAGTTTAGGGGTATTAGGCAATCAGCCCCAGCATTTT. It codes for CASSLGVLGNQPQHF.

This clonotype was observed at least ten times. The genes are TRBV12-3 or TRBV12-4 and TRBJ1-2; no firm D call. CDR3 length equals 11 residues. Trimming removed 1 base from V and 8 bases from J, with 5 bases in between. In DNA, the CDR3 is TGTGCCAGCAGTTTAGGTAGAGGCTACACCTTC. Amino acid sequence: CASSLGRGYTF.

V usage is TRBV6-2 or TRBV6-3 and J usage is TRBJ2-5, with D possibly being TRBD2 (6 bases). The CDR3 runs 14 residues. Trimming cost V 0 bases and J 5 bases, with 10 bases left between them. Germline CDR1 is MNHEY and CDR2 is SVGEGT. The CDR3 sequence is CASSYSEGLETQYF. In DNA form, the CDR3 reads TGTGCCAGCAGTTACTCGGAGGGGCTCGAGACCCAGTACTTC.

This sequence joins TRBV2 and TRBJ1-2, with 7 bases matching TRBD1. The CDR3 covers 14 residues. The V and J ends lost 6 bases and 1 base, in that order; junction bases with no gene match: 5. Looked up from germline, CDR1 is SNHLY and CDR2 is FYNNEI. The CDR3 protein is CASRRQGVNYGYTF. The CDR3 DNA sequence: TGTGCCAGCAGACGACAGGGAGTTAACTATGGCTACACCTTC.

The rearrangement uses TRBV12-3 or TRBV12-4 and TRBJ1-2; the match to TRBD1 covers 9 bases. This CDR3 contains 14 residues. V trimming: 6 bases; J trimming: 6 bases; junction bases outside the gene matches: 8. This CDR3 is CASSLTGTGHGYTF. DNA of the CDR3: TGTGCCAGCAGCCTTACAGGGACAGGGCATGGCTACACCTTC.

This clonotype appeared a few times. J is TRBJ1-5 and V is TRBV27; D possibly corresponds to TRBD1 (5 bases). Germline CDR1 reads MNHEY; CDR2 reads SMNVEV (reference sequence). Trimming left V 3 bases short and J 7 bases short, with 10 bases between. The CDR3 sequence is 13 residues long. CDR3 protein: CASSLAGWQPQHF. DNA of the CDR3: TGTGCCAGCAGTTTGGCAGGGTGGCAGCCCCAGCATTTT.

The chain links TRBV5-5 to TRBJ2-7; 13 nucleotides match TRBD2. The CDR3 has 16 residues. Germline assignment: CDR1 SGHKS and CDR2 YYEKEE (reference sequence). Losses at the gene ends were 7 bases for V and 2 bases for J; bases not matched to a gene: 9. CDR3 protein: CASSLAGGPFTYEQYF. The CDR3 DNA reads TGTGCCAGCTCACTAGCGGGAGGGCCCTTTACCTACGAGCAGTACTTC.

In DNA form, the CDR3 reads TGCGCCAGCAGCCAAGAAGGGACGGGCCTGAATACGCAGTATTTT. It is translated as CASSQEGTGLNTQYF. The genes are TRBV4-3 and TRBJ2-3; D could derive from TRBD1 or TRBD2 (5 bases each). Germline V gives CDR1 LGHNA, CDR2 YSLEER. This CDR3 has 15 amino acids. V was pared by 0 bases and J by 7 bases, with 14 bases between.